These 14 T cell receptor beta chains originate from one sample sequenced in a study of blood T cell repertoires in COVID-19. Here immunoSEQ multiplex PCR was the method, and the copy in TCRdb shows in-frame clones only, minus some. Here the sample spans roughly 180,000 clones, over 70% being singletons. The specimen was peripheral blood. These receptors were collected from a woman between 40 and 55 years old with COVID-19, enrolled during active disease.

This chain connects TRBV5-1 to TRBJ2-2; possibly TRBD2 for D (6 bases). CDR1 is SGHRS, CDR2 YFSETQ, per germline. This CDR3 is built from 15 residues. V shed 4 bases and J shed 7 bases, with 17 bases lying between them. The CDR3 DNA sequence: TGCGCCAGCAGCCCCGATTGGAGGGGTGACGGGGAGCTGTTTTTT. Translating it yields CASSPDWRGDGELFF.

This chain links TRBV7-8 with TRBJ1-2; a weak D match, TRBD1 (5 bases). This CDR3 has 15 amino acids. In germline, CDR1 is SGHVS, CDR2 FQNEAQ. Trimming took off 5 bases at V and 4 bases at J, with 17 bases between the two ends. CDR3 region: CASSPTREVGYGYTF. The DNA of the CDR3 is TGTGCCAGCAGCCCAACCAGGGAGGTCGGCTATGGCTACACCTTC.

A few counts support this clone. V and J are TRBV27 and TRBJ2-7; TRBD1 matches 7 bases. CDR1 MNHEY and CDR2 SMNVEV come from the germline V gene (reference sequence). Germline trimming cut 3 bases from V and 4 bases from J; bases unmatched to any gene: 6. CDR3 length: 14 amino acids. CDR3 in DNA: TGTGCCAGCAGTTTCACCGGGACAGCTTACGAGCAGTACTTC. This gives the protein CASSFTGTAYEQYF.

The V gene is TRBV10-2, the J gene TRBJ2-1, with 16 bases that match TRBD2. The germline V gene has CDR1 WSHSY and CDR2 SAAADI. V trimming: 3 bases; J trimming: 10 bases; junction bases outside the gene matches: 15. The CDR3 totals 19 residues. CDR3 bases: TGCGCCAGCAGTGATGGGGGGACTAGCGGGAGGGTTAAGGTGTGGGAGCAGTTCTTC. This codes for CASSDGGTSGRVKVWEQFF.

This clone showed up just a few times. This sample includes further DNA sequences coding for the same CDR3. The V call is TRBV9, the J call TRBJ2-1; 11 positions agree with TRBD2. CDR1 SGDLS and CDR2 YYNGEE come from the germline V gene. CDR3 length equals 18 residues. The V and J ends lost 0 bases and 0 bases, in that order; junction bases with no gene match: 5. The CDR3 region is CASSVASGGRSSYNEQFF. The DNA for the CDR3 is TGTGCCAGCAGCGTAGCTAGCGGGGGGAGGAGCTCCTACAATGAGCAGTTCTTC.

Here the CDR3 reads CASSLSGREVNSPLHF. CDR3 nucleotides: TGTGCCAGCAGTTTATCGGGCAGGGAAGTCAATTCACCCCTCCACTTT. This chain joins TRBV27 and TRBJ1-6, with D possibly being TRBD1 (5 bases). The CDR3 is 16 residues long. CDR1 is MNHEY and CDR2 is SMNVEV in the germline V gene (reference sequence). The germline V and J ends were trimmed by 0 bases and 7 bases, with 13 bases remaining between them.

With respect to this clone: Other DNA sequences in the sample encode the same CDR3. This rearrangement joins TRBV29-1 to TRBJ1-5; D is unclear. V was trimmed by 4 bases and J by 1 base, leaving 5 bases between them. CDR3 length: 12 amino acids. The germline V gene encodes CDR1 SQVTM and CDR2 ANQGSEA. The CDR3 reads CSVAGSNQPQHF. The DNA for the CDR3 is TGCAGCGTTGCCGGGAGCAATCAGCCCCAGCATTTT.

The CDR3: CASSYYRDGGGEQYF. The CDR3 bases are TGTGCCAGCAGTTACTACCGGGATGGAGGTGGCGAGCAGTACTTC. The V gene is TRBV6-5, the J gene TRBJ2-7; the D gene is possibly TRBD2 (5 bases). Per the germline V gene, CDR1 is MNHEY and CDR2 is SVGAGI. Deletions cut 1 base from V and 6 bases from J, with 16 bases between. CDR3 length: 15 amino acids.

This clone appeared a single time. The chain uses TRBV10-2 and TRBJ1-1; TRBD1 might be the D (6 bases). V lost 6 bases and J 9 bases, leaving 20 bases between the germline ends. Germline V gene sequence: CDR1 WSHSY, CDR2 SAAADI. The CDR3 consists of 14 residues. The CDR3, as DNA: TGCGCCAGCAGCGATACAGGGATGCAGCGGAAAGCTTTCTTT. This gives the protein CASSDTGMQRKAFF.

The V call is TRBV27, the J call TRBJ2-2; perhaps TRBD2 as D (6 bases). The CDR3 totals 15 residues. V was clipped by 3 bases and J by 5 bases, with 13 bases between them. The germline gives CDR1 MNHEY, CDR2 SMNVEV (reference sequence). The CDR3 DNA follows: TGTGCCAGCAGTTTGACAGATCGGGGGACCGGGGAGCTGTTTTTT. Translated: CASSLTDRGTGELFF.

CDR3 DNA sequence: TGTGCCAGCAGTTTAAGGGGTTCCTACGAGCAGTACTTC. Translation: CASSLRGSYEQYF. This chain uses TRBV27 with TRBJ2-7; TRBD1 is a possible D gene (5 bases). CDR1 and CDR2 (germline): MNHEY, SMNVEV (reference sequence). Trimming left V 2 bases short and J 1 base short, with 6 bases between. This CDR3 comprises 13 residues.

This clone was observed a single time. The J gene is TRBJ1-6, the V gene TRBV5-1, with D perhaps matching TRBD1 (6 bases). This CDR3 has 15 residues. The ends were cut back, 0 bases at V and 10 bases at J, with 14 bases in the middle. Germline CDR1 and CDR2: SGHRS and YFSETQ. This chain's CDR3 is CASSLEGDMYSPLHF. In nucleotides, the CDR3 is TGCGCCAGCAGCTTGGAGGGGGATATGTACTCACCCCTCCACTTT. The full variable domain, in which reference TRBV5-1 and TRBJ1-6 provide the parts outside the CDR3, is KAGVTQTPRYLIKTRGQQVTLSCSPISGHRSVSWYQQTPGQGLQFLFEYFSETQRNKGNFPGRFSGRQFSNSRSEMNVSTLELGDSALYLCASSLEGDMYSPLHFGNGTRLTVT.

The CDR3 region is CASSQAQQLEGNTIYF. The CDR3 coding sequence is TGCGCCAGCAGCCAAGCACAGCAGCTTGAGGGAAACACCATATATTTT. The gene calls are TRBV4-1 and TRBJ1-3, with D unresolved. CDR3 length: 16 residues. Germline CDR1 and CDR2: MGHRA and YSYEKL. V was clipped by 1 base and J by 4 bases, with 14 bases between them.

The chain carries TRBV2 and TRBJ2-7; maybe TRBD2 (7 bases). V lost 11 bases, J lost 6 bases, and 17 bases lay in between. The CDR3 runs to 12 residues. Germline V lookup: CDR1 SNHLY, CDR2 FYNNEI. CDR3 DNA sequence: TGTGCCTTGAAAGGGGGGGCAGGCGAGCAGTACTTC. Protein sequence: CALKGGAGEQYF.